This TCR beta chain originates from a study of blood T cell repertoires in COVID-19. Assay used: immunoSEQ multiplex PCR; TCRdb lists only in-frame clones, some missing. The data show around 90,000 clones, around 90% seen once. Germline trimming cut 2 bases from V and 4 bases from J; bases unmatched to any gene: 4. The CDR3 covers 14 residues. The germline CDR1 and CDR2 sequences are MNHEY and SVGAGI. The receptor was derived from a man aged 45-60 years with COVID-19, enrolled during active disease. V usage is TRBV6-5 and J usage is TRBJ1-2, with 7 bases lining up with TRBD1. Sequenced: peripheral blood. CDR3 region: CASSYQGGGYGYTF. As DNA, the CDR3 is TGTGCCAGCAGTTACCAGGGGGGCGGCTATGGCTACACCTTC.